The 12 T cell receptor beta chains in this list originate from one sample, sequenced in a study of cytomegalovirus exposure and HLA in healthy donors. The study ran its PCR with 60 Vbeta and 13 Jbeta primers. Libraries were prepared by immunoSEQ multiplex PCR; TCRdb keeps only in-frame clonotypes and omits some of them. The sample holds about 110,000 clones, 73% seen once. What was sequenced was PBMCs. The receptor source for this set is a man between 40 and 49 years old in good health and CMV-seronegative.

This sequence joins TRBV29-1 and TRBJ1-3, with 8 positions matching TRBD1. CDR1 and CDR2 (germline): SQVTM, ANQGSEA. The V and J ends lost 4 bases and 4 bases, in that order; junction bases with no gene match: 3. CDR3 length: 13 residues. CDR3 loop: CSVGTGLGNTIYF. The CDR3 DNA reads TGCAGCGTTGGGACAGGGCTCGGAAACACCATATATTTT.

The chain combines TRBV30 with TRBJ2-3, with D unresolved. The CDR3 runs 14 residues. CDR1 and CDR2 (germline): GTSNPN, SVGIG (reference sequence). V lost 0 bases, J lost 1 base, and 8 bases lay in between. The CDR3, as DNA: TGTGCCTGGAGTGTCGGCAGCGGCACAGATACGCAGTATTTT. Amino acid sequence: CAWSVGSGTDTQYF.

This rearrangement joins TRBV12-5 to TRBJ2-1; 10 nucleotides line up with TRBD2. CDR1 is LGHNT and CDR2 is FRNRAP in the germline V gene. V gave up 1 base and J gave up 5 bases; unmatched junction bases: 5. The CDR3 loop spans 16 amino acids. The CDR3 loop reads CASGLGGLAENNEQFF. For the CDR3, the DNA is TGTGCTAGTGGTTTGGGCGGACTAGCGGAGAACAATGAGCAGTTCTTC.

This clone has just one count. The chain carries TRBV7-2 and TRBJ1-1; 8 positions agree with TRBD1. This CDR3 contains 14 residues. Germline-derived CDR1 and CDR2 are SGHTA and FQGNSA. V lost 3 bases, J lost 4 bases, and 4 bases stayed unmatched. The CDR3 DNA sequence: TGTGCCAGCAGCTTTGGCCAGGGGGCCACTGAAGCTTTCTTT. Protein product: CASSFGQGATEAFF. The full variable domain, with the rest looked up from reference TRBV7-2 and TRBJ1-1, is GAGVSQSPSNKVTEKGKDVELRCDPISGHTALYWYRQSLGQGLEFLIYFQGNSAPDKSGLPSDRFSAERTGGSVSTLTIQRTQQEDSAVYLCASSFGQGATEAFFGQGTRLTVV.

The V gene is TRBV18, the J gene TRBJ2-3; TRBD1 might be the D (6 bases). Trimming shortened V by 2 bases and J by 0 bases, and 6 bases separated the two germline ends. This CDR3 region has 14 residues. The germline CDR1 and CDR2 sequences are KGHSH and LQKENI. As DNA, the CDR3 is TGTGCCAGCTCACCAACAGGGAGCACAGATACGCAGTATTTT. Encoded protein: CASSPTGSTDTQYF.

This clone appeared a single time. The chain couples TRBV4-3 to TRBJ2-5, with TRBD2 as a possible D gene (5 bases). The CDR3 has 14 residues. CDR1 and CDR2 (germline): LGHNA, YSLEER. Trimming stripped 3 bases from V and 2 bases from J, with 10 bases between. CDR3 in DNA: TGCGCCAGCAGCCAGAGTGGGAGTCAAGAGACCCAGTACTTC. Amino acids: CASSQSGSQETQYF.

The chain has TRBV9 and TRBJ2-5, with 9 bases lining up with TRBD2. Germline CDR1 SGDLS, CDR2 YYNGEE. The V gene end was trimmed by 0 bases and the J gene end by 4 bases; junction bases not matched to a gene: 7. This CDR3 has 16 amino acids. CDR3: CASSVGAGGTIETQYF. The CDR3 bases are TGTGCCAGCAGCGTAGGGGCGGGAGGGACGATAGAGACCCAGTACTTC.

This clone was detected only once. The chain couples TRBV13 to TRBJ2-7; TRBD2 is a possible D gene (5 bases). The V gene's germline CDR1 is PRHDT and CDR2 FYEKMQ (reference sequence). V lost 3 bases and J lost 4, with 16 bases in between. The CDR3 covers 15 residues. CDR3 nucleotide sequence: TGTGCCAGCAGCTTCCTGGGAGTAGAGGGATACGAGCAGTACTTC. The encoded protein is CASSFLGVEGYEQYF.

The chain is built from TRBV4-3 and TRBJ1-5, with D unresolved. This CDR3 has 16 residues. CDR1 and CDR2 (germline): LGHNA, YSLEER. V was shortened by 2 bases and J by 2 bases, with 13 bases between the two germline ends. CDR3 sequence reads: CASSQSRFSGNQPQHF. The CDR3 nucleotides are TGCGCCAGCAGCCAAAGCCGGTTTTCTGGCAATCAGCCCCAGCATTTT.

The chain combines TRBV29-1 with TRBJ1-4; maybe TRBD1 (5 bases). Germline CDR1 reads SQVTM; CDR2 reads ANQGSEA. CDR3 length: 13 amino acids. V was pared by 6 bases and J by 6 bases, with 14 bases between. The CDR3 sequence is CSVRQGGDEKLFF. The DNA for the CDR3 is TGCAGCGTGCGGCAGGGTGGGGATGAAAAACTGTTTTTT. Full variable domain (rest looked up from reference TRBV29-1 and TRBJ1-4): SAVISQKPSRDICQRGTSLTIQCQVDSQVTMMFWYRQQPGQSLTLIATANQGSEATYESGFVIDKFPISRPNLTFSTLTVSNMSPEDSSIYLCSVRQGGDEKLFFGSGTQLSVL.

There are a few counts of this clone. The chain carries TRBV11-2 and TRBJ2-2, with D maybe TRBD1 (6 bases). V was cut by 7 bases and J by 5 bases, with 11 bases left in between. The CDR3 extends over 13 amino acids. Germline loops: CDR1 SGHAT, CDR2 FQNNGV. The CDR3 spells CASKPGVTGELFF. The CDR3 DNA sequence: TGTGCCAGCAAACCAGGGGTGACCGGGGAGCTGTTTTTT.

This chain connects TRBV7-2 to TRBJ2-5, with 7 bases matching TRBD1. Germline loops: CDR1 SGHTA, CDR2 FQGNSA. CDR3 length: 15 amino acids. Trimming took 4 bases from V and 1 from J; bases not matched to a gene: 6. This chain's CDR3 is CASSSDRATQETQYF. The CDR3 coding sequence is TGTGCCAGCAGCTCCGACAGGGCCACCCAAGAGACCCAGTACTTC.